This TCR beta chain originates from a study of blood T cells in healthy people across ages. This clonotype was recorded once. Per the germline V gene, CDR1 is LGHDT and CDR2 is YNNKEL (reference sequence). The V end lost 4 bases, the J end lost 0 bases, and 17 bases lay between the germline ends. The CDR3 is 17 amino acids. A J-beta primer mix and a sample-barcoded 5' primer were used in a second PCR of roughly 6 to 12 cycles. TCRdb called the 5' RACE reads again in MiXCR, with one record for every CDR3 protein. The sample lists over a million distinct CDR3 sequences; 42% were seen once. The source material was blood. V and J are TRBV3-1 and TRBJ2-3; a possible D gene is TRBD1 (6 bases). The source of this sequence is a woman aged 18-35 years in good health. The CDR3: CASSPARQDFSTDTQYF. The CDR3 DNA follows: TGTGCCAGCAGCCCGGCCCGACAGGACTTCAGCACAGATACGCAGTATTTT.